This entry lists 8 T cell receptor beta chains sequenced from one sample in a study of CD8 T cells in ankylosing spondylitis. Via MiXCR, TCRdb re-called the 5' RACE reads, giving one row per CDR3 protein. The sample yields under 850,000 distinct CDR3 sequences, around a fifth seen once. No antigen is known for these receptors. Whole-study findings and limits: A TCR beta motif of fewer than 10 highly homologous variants seemed to mark ankylosing spondylitis blood.

Sequences were obtained from blood, either unsorted or a sorted T cell fraction (not recorded which). These receptors were collected from a male donor with ankylosing spondylitis.

Remarks on this clonotype: This clone may be a read error of a much larger clone one base away. Lacking the conserved final phenylalanine or tryptophan, this CDR3 likely reflects a read error. The rearrangement links TRBV29-1 to TRBJ2-5, with a weak D call TRBD1 (5 bases). Germline loops: CDR1 SQVTM, CDR2 ANQGSEA. Trimming took off 4 bases at V and 6 bases at J, with 15 bases between the two ends. This CDR3 has 13 amino acids. The CDR3 sequence: CSVVFEQDQTQYL. CDR3 coding DNA: TGCAGCGTTGTCTTCGAACAGGATCAGACCCAGTACTTA.

The chain combines TRBV4-2 with TRBJ2-7; 7 positions match TRBD2. V was pared by 3 bases and J by 2 bases, with 7 bases of the junction left unmatched. Germline CDR1 is LGHNA and CDR2 is YNFKEQ. The CDR3 is 15 amino acids. The CDR3, as DNA: TGTGCCAGCAGCCAGTCACCGGGACTACCCTACGAGCAGTACTTC. This sequence encodes CASSQSPGLPYEQYF.

There are a few counts of this clonotype. The chain joins TRBV5-5 to TRBJ1-1; unclear D gene. The germline V gene encodes CDR1 SGHKS and CDR2 YYEKEE (reference sequence). This CDR3 contains 15 residues. The V and J ends lost 2 bases and 2 bases respectively, with 13 bases between them. The DNA of the CDR3 is TGTGCCAGCAGCTTAGGGTCCGGGTCCAACACTGAAGCTTTCTTT. Protein sequence: CASSLGSGSNTEAFF.

This clonotype was seen a handful of times. This chain uses TRBV6-2 or TRBV6-3 with TRBJ2-2, with D uncertain. Germline V CDR1 and CDR2: MNHEY, SVGEGT. Trimming removed 1 base at V and 5 bases at J, with 11 bases between. This CDR3 region has 15 residues. CDR3 nucleotides: TGTGCCAGCAGTTACTACACGCTGGTGACCGGGGAGCTGTTTTTT. The encoded protein is CASSYYTLVTGELFF.

The chain uses TRBV5-8 and TRBJ2-1, with TRBD1 matching over 7 bases. The CDR3 is 17 residues long. Germline CDR1 and CDR2: SGHTS and YDEGEE. With 0 bases clipped from V and 4 bases from J, the junction kept 10 bases outside the gene matches. In nucleotides, the CDR3 is TGTGCCAGCAGCTTGGAAGGGGGCCCAATTAAATACAATGAGCAGTTCTTC. It specifies CASSLEGGPIKYNEQFF.

The chain combines TRBV6-1 with TRBJ2-1; TRBD2 aligns across 8 bases. Looked up from germline, CDR1 is MNHNS and CDR2 is SASEGT. V was pared by 5 bases and J by 7 bases, with 7 bases of the junction left unmatched. The CDR3 totals 14 residues. Written as DNA, the CDR3 is TGTGCCAGCAGTAGACTAGCGAAAGGAAATGAGCAGTTCTTC. Amino acids: CASSRLAKGNEQFF.

The chain has TRBV7-2 and TRBJ2-5; D perhaps matches TRBD2 (5 bases). The V end lost 0 bases, the J end lost 4 bases, and 6 bases lay between the germline ends. CDR1 and CDR2 (germline): SGHTA, FQGNSA. CDR3 length equals 13 residues. CDR3 region: CASSLAAGETQYF. CDR3 DNA sequence: TGTGCCAGCAGCTTAGCGGCGGGAGAGACCCAGTACTTC.

This sequence joins TRBV29-1 and TRBJ2-7, with 7 nucleotides matching TRBD2. From germline, CDR1 is SQVTM and CDR2 ANQGSEA. The trim removed 6 bases at V and 6 bases at J, leaving 8 bases unmatched. The CDR3 runs to 12 residues. CDR3 sequence reads: CSVSSGGGEQYF. CDR3 nucleotide sequence: TGCAGCGTCTCATCGGGGGGAGGCGAGCAGTACTTC.